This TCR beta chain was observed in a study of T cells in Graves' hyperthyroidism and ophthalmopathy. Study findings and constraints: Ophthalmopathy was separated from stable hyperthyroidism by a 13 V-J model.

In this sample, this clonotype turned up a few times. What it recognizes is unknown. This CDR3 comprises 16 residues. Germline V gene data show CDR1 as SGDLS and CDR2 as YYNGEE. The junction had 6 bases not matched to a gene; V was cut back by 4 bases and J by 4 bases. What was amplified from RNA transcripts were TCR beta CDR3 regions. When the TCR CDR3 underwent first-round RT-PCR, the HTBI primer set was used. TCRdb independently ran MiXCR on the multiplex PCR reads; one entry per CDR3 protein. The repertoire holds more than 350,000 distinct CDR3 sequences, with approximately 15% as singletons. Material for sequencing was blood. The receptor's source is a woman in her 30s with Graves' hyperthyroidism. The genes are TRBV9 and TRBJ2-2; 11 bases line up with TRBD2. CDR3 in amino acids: CASSPTSGSTTGELFF. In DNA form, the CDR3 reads TGTGCCAGCAGCCCTACTAGCGGGAGTACCACCGGGGAGCTGTTTTTT. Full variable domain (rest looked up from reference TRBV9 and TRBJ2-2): DSGVTQTPKHLITATGQRVTLRCSPRSGDLSVYWYQQSLDQGLQFLIQYYNGEERAKGNILERFSAQQFPDLHSELNLSSLELGDSALYFCASSPTSGSTTGELFFGEGSRLTVL.